This TCR beta chain was recorded in a study of shared clonotypes between healthy human individuals. Study-wide results and limits: Among a handful of donors, approximately 5% of naive CD4 clonotypes were found in common. Estimated richness was generally greater in naive than memory subsets. Researchers sampled blood only, noting tissue repertoires likely differ.

Per the germline V gene, CDR1 is SGHTS and CDR2 is YDEGEE. The length of the CDR3 is 14 residues. Trimming left V 2 bases short and J 1 base short, with 9 bases between. Points on this clone: What it binds is unknown.

Template for every sorted-subset replicate PCR totaled around 200 ng DNA, roughly 30,000 T cell genomes. Here immunoSEQ multiplex PCR was the method, and the copy in TCRdb shows in-frame clones only, minus some. The sample lists hundreds of thousands of clones, more than 95% occurring once. V usage is TRBV5-8 and J usage is TRBJ2-5; TRBD1 is a possible D gene (6 bases). The receptor was isolated from a young woman in good health. Material: naive CD4+ T cells sorted from blood. Subset of the sample: CD45RA+ positively selected. This chain's CDR3 is CASSLGGAQETQYF. The CDR3 DNA follows: TGTGCCAGCAGCTTAGGGGGAGCCCAAGAGACCCAGTACTTC.